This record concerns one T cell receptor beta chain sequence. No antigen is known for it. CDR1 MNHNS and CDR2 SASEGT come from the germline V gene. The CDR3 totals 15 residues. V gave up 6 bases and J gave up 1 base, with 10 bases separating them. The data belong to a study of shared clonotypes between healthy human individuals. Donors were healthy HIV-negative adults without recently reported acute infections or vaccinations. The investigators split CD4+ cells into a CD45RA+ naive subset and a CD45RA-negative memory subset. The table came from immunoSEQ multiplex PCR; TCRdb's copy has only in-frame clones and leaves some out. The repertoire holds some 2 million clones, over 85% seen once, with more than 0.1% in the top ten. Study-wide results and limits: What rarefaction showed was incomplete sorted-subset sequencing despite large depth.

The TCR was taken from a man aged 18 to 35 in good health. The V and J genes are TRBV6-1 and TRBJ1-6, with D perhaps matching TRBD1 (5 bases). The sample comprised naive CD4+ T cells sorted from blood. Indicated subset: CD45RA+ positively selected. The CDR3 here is CASRSGGSYNSPLHF. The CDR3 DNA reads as TGTGCCAGCAGGTCCGGGGGGTCCTATAATTCACCCCTCCACTTT.